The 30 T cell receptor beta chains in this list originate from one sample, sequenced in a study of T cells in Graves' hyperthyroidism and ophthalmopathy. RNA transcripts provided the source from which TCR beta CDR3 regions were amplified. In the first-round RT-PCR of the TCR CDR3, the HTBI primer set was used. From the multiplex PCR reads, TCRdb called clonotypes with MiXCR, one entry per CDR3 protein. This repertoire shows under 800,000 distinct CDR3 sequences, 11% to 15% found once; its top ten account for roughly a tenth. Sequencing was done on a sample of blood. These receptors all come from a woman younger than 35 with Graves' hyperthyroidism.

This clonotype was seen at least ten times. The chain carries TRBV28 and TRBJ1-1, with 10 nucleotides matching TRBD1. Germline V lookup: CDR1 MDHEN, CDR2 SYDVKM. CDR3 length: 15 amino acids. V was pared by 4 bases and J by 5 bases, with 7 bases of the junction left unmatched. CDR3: CASSSGQGEWTEAFF. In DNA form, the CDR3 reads TGTGCCAGCAGTTCCGGACAGGGGGAATGGACTGAAGCTTTCTTT.

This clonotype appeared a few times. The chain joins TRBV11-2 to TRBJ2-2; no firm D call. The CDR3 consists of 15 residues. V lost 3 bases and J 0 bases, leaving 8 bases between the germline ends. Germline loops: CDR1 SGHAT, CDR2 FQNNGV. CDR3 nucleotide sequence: TGTGCCAGCAGCTTGGGGTCTGCGAACACCGGGGAGCTGTTTTTT. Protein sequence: CASSLGSANTGELFF. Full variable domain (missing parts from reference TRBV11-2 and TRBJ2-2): EAGVAQSPRYKIIEKRQSVAFWCNPISGHATLYWYQQILGQGPKLLIQFQNNGVVDDSQLPKDRFSAERLKGVDSTLKIQPAKLEDSAVYLCASSLGSANTGELFFGEGSRLTVL.

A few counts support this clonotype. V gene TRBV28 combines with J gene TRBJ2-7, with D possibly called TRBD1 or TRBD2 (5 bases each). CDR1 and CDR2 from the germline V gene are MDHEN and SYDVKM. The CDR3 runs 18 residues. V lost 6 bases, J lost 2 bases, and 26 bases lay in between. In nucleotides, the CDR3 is TGTGCCAGCAGCTCCGGGACCCCGGGTGAGGGACCTCCCTACGAGCAGTACTTC. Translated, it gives CASSSGTPGEGPPYEQYF.

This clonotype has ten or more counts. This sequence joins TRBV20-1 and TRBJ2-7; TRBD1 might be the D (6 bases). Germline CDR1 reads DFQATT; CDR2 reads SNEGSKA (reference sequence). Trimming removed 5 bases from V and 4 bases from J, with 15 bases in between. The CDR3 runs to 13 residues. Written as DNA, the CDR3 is TGCAGTGCTCCAGTCCCAGGGACATACGAGCAGTACTTC. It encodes CSAPVPGTYEQYF.

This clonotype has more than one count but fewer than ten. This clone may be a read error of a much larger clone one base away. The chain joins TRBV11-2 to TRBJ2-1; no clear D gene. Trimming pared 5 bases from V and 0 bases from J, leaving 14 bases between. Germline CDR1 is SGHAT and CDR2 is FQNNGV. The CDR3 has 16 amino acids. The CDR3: CASSQMGTSSYNEQFF. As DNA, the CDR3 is TGTGCCAGCAGCCAAATGGGCACCAGCTCCTACAATGAGCAGTTCTTC.

CDR3 bases: TGTGCCACCAGTGCCTCTGTGGAGGGCGGGTATGGCTACACCTTC. Translation gives CATSASVEGGYGYTF. This chain connects TRBV24-1 to TRBJ1-2, with D unclear. The length of the CDR3 is 15 residues. Germline assignment: CDR1 KGHDR and CDR2 SFDVKD. Trimming left V 5 bases short and J 5 bases short, with 17 bases between.

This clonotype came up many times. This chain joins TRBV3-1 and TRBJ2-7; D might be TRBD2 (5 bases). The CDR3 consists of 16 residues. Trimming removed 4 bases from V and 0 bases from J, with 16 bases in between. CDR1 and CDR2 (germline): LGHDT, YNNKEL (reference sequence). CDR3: CASSPDYPLSSYEQYF. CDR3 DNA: TGTGCCAGCAGCCCCGACTATCCTCTCAGCTCCTACGAGCAGTACTTC.

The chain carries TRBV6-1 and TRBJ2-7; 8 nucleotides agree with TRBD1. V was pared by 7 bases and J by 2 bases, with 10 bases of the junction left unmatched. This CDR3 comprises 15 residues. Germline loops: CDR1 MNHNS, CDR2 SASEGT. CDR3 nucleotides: TGTGCCAGCACCTTCGACAGGGGTGGGACCTACGAGCAGTACTTC. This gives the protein CASTFDRGGTYEQYF.

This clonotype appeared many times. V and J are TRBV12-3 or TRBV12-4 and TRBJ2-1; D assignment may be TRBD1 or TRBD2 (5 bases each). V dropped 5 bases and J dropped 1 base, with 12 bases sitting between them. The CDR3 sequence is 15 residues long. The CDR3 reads CASSGTASSYNEQFF. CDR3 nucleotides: TGTGCCAGCAGTGGGACGGCCTCTTCCTACAATGAGCAGTTCTTC.

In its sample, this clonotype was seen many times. As DNA, the CDR3 is TGCAGTGCTTTGGGACTAGCGGCACAAGAGACCCAGTACTTC. This translates into CSALGLAAQETQYF. This sequence joins TRBV20-1 and TRBJ2-5, with 11 bases identical to TRBD2. With V trimmed by 5 bases and J by 2 bases, 4 bases remained unmatched. Germline V lookup: CDR1 DFQATT, CDR2 SNEGSKA (reference sequence). This CDR3 has 14 amino acids.

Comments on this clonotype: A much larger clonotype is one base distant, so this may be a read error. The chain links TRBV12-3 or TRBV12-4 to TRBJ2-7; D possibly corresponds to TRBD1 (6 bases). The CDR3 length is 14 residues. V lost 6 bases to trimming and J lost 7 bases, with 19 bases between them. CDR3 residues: CASSPSGTHNEQYF. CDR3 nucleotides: TGTGCCAGCAGCCCGTCAGGGACACACAATGAGCAGTACTTC.

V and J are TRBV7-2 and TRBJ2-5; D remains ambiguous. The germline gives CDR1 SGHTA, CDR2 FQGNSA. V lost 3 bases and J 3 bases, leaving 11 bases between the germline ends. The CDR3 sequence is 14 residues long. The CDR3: CASSFTSAKETQYF. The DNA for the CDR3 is TGTGCCAGCAGCTTCACATCCGCAAAAGAGACCCAGTACTTC.

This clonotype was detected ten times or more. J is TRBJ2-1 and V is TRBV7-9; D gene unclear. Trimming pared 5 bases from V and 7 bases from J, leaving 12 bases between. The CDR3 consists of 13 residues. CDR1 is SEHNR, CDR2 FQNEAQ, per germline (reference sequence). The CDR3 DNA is TGTGCCAGCAGCCCCCCACTTCAAAATGAGCAGTTCTTC. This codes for CASSPPLQNEQFF.

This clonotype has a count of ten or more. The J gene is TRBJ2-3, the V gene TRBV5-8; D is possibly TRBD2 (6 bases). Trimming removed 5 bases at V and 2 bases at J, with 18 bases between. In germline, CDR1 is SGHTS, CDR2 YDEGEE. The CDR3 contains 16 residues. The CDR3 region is CASRPLRDSHTDTQYF. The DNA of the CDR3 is TGTGCCAGCAGACCGCTCCGGGACTCACACACAGATACGCAGTATTTT. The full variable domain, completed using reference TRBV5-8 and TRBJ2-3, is EAGVTQSPTHLIKTRGQQATLRCSPISGHTSVYWYQQALGLGLQFLLWYDEGEERNRGNFPPRFSGRQFPNYSSELNVNALELEDSALYLCASRPLRDSHTDTQYFGPGTRLTVL.

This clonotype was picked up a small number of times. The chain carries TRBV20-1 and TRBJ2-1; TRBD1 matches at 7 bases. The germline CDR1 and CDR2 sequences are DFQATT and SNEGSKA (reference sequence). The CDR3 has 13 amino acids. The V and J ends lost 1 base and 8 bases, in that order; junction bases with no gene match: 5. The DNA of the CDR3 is TGCAGTGCTAGAGGGAACAGGGGCGATGAGCAGTTCTTC. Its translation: CSARGNRGDEQFF.

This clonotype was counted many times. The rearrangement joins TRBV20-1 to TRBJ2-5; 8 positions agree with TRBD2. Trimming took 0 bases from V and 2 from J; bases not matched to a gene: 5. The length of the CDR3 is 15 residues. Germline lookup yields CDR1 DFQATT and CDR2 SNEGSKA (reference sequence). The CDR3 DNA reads TGCAGTGCTAGAGAGACGGGACTAGGACAAGAGACCCAGTACTTC. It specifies CSARETGLGQETQYF.

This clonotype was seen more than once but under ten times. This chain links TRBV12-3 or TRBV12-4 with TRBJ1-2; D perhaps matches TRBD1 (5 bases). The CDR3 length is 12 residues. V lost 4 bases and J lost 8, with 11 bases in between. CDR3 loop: CASSWGAPGYTF. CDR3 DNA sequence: TGTGCCAGCAGTTGGGGCGCGCCGGGCTACACCTTC.

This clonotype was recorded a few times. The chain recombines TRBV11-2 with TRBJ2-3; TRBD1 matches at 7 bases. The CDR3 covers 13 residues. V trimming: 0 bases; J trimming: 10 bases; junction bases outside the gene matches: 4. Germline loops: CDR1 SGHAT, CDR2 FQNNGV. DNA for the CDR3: TGTGCCAGCAGCTTAGATCGAACAGGGGCGCAGTATTTT. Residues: CASSLDRTGAQYF. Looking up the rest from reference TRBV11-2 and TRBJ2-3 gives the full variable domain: EAGVAQSPRYKIIEKRQSVAFWCNPISGHATLYWYQQILGQGPKLLIQFQNNGVVDDSQLPKDRFSAERLKGVDSTLKIQPAKLEDSAVYLCASSLDRTGAQYFGPGTRLTVL.

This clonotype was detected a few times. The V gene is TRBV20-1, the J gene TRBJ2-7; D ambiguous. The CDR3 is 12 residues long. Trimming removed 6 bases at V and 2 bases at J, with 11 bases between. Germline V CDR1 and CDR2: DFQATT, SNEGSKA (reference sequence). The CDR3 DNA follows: TGCAGTGCACGGGTACACCCCTACGAGCAGTACTTC. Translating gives CSARVHPYEQYF.

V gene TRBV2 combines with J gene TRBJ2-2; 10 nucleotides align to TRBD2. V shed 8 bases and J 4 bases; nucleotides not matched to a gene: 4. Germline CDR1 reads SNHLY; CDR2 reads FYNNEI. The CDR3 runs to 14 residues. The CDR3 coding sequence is TGTGCCAGCGCACTAGCGGGACCCACCGGGGAGCTGTTTTTT. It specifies CASALAGPTGELFF.

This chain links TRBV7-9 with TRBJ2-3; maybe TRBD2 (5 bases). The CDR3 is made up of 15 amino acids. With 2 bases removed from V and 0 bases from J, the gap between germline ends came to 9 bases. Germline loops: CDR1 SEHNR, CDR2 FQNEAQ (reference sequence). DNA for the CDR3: TGTGCCAGCAGCTTACGCAGGACTAGCACAGATACGCAGTATTTT. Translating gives CASSLRRTSTDTQYF.

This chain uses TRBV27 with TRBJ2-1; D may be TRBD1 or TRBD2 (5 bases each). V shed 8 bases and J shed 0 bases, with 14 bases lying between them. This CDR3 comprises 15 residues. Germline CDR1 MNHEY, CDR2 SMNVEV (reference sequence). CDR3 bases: TGTGCCAGCTGTCACGGGGCCTCCTCCTACAATGAGCAGTTCTTC. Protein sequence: CASCHGASSYNEQFF.

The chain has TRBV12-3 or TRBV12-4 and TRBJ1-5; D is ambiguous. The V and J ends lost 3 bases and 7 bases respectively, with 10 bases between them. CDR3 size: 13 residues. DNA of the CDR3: TGTGCCAGCAGTTTGAAAGGGCGGCAGCCCCAGCATTTT. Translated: CASSLKGRQPQHF.

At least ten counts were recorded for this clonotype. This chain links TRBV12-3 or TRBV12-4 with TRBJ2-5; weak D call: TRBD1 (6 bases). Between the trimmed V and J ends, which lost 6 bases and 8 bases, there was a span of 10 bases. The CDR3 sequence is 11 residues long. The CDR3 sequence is CASRAGVTQYF. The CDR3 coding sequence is TGTGCCAGCAGGGCAGGGGTAACCCAGTACTTC.

The CDR3 reads CASSEVTANYGYTF. The CDR3 DNA reads TGTGCCAGCAGTGAGGTGACAGCTAACTATGGCTACACCTTC. The chain carries TRBV25-1 and TRBJ1-2; D might be TRBD1 (5 bases). CDR1 is MGHDK and CDR2 is SYGVNS in the germline V gene. The CDR3 extends over 14 amino acids. With 3 bases removed from V and 0 bases from J, the gap between germline ends came to 8 bases.

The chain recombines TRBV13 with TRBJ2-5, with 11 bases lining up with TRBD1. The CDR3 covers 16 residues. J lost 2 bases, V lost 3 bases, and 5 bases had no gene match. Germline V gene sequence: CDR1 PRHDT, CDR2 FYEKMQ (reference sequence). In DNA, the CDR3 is TGTGCCAGCAGCTTCCTGGGACAGGGGGAGCAAGAGACCCAGTACTTC. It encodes CASSFLGQGEQETQYF.

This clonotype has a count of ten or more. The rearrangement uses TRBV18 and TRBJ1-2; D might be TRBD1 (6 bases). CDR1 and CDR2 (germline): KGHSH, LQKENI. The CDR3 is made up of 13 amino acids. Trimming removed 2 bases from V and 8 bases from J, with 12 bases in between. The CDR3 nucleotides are TGTGCCAGCTCACCATCGGGGGCGCGGGGCTACACCTTC. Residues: CASSPSGARGYTF. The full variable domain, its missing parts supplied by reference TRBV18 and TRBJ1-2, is NAGVMQNPRHLVRRRGQEARLRCSPMKGHSHVYWYRQLPEEGLKFMVYLQKENIIDESGMPKERFSAEFPKEGPSILRIQQVVRGDSAAYFCASSPSGARGYTFGSGTRLTVV.

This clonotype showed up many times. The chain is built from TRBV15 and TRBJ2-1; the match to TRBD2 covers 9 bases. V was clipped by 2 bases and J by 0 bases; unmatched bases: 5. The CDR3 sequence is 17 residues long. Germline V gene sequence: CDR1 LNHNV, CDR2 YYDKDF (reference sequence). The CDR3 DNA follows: TGTGCCACCAGCAGATTAGCGGGAGAGATCTCCTACAATGAGCAGTTCTTC. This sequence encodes CATSRLAGEISYNEQFF.

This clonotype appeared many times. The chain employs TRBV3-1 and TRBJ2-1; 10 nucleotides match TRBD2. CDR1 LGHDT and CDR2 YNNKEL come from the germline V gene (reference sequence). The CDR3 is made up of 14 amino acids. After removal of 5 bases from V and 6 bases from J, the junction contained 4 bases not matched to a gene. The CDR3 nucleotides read TGTGCCAGCAGCGCTAGCGGGAGCGGCAATGAGCAGTTCTTC. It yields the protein CASSASGSGNEQFF.

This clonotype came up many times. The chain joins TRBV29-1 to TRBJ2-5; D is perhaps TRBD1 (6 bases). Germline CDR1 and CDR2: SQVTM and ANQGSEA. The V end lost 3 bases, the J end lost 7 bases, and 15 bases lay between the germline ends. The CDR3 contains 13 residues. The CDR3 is CSVDGRGRWTQYF. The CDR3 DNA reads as TGCAGCGTTGACGGCAGGGGAAGATGGACCCAGTACTTC.